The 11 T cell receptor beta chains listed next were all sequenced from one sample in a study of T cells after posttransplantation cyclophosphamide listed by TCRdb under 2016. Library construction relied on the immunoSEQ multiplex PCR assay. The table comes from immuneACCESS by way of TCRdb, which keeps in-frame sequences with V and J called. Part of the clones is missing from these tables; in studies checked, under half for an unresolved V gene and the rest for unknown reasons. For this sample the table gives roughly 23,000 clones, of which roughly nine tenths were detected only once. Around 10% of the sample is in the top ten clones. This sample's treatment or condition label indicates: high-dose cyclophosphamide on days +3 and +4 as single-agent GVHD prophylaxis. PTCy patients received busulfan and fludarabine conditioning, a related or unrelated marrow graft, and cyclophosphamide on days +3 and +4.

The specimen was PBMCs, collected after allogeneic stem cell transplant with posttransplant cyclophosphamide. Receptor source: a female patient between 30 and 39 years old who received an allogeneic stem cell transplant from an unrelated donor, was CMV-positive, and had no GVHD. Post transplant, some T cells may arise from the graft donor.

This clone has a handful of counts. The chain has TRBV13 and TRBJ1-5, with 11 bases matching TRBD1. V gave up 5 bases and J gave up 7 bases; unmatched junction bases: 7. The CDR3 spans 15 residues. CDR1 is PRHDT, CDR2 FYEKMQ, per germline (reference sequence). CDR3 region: CASSASRDRGQPQHF. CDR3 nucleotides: TGTGCCAGCAGCGCAAGCCGGGACAGGGGGCAGCCCCAGCATTTT.

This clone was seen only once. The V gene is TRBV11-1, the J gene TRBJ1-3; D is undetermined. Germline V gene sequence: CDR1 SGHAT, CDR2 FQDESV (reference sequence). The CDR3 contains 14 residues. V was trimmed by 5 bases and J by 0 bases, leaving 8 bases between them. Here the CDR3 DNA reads TGTGCCAGCAGCCACAGAGACTCTGGAAACACCATATATTTT. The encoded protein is CASSHRDSGNTIYF.

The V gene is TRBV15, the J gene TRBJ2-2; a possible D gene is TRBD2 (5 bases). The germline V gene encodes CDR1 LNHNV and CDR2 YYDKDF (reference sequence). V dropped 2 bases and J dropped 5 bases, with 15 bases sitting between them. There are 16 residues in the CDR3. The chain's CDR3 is CATSRPRGRGTGELFF. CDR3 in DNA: TGTGCCACCAGCAGACCTCGAGGGAGAGGAACCGGGGAGCTGTTTTTT.

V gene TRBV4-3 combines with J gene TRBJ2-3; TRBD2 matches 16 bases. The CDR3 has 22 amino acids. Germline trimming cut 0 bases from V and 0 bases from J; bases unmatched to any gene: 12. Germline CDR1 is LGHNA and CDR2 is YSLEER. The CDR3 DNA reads TGCGCCAGCAGCCAAGATAGGACGGGACTAGCGGGGGGGCGGTTAAGCACAGATACGCAGTATTTT. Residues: CASSQDRTGLAGGRLSTDTQYF.

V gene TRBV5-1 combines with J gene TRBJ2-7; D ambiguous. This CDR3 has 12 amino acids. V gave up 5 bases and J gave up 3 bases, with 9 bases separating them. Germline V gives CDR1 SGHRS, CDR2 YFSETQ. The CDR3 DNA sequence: TGCGCCAGCAGAGCAACGAACTACGAGCAGTACTTC. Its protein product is CASRATNYEQYF.

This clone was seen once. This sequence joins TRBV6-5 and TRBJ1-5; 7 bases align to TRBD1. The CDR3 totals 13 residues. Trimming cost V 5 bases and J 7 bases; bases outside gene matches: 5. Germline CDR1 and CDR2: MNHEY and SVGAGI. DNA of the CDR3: TGTGCCAGCAGTCCGACCAGGGGGCAGCCCCAGCATTTT. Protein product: CASSPTRGQPQHF.

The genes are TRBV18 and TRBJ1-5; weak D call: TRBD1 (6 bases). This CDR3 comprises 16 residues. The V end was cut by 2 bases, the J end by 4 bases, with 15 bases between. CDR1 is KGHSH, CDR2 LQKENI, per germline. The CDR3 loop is CASSPSQVRGNQPQHF. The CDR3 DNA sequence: TGTGCCAGCTCACCATCCCAGGTAAGGGGGAATCAGCCCCAGCATTTT.

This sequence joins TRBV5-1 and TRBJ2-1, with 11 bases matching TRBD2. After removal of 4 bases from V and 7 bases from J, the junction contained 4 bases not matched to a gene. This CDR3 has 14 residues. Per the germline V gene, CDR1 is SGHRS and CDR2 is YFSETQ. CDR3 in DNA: TGCGCCAGCAGCCAAGGACTAGCGGGTAATGAGCAGTTCTTC. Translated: CASSQGLAGNEQFF. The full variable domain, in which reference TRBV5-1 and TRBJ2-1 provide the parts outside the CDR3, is KAGVTQTPRYLIKTRGQQVTLSCSPISGHRSVSWYQQTPGQGLQFLFEYFSETQRNKGNFPGRFSGRQFSNSRSEMNVSTLELGDSALYLCASSQGLAGNEQFFGPGTRLTVL.

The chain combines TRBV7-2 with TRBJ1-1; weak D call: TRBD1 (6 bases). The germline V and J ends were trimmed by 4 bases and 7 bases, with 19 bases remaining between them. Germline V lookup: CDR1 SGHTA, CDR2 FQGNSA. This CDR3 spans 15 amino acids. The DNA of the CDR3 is TGTGCCAGCAGCTCCTCTCCTGTGCAGGGGCTTGAAGCTTTCTTT. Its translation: CASSSSPVQGLEAFF.

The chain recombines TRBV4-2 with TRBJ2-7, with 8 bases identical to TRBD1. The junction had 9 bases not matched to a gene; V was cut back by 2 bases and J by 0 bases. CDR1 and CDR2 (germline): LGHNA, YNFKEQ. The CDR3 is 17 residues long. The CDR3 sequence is CASSQQVRGPTSYEQYF. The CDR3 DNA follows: TGTGCCAGCAGCCAACAAGTCAGGGGGCCTACCTCCTACGAGCAGTACTTC.

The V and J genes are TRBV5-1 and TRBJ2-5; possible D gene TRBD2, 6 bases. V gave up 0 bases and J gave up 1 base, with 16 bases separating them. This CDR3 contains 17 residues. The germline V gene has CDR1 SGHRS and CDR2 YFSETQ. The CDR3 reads CASSLVGPGLVQETQYF. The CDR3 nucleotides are TGCGCCAGCAGCTTGGTAGGGCCGGGACTGGTCCAAGAGACCCAGTACTTC.